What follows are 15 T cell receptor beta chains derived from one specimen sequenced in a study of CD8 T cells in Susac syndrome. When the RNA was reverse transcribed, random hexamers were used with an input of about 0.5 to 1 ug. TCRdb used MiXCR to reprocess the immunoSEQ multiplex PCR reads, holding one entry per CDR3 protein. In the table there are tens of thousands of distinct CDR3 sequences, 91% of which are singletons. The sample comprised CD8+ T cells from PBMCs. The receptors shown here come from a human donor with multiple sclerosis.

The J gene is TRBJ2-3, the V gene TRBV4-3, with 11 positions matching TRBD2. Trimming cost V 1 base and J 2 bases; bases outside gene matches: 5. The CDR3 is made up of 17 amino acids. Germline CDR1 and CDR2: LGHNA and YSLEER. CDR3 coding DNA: TGCGCCAGCAGCCAAGCGGGACTAGCGGTACCCACAGATACGCAGTATTTT. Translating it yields CASSQAGLAVPTDTQYF.

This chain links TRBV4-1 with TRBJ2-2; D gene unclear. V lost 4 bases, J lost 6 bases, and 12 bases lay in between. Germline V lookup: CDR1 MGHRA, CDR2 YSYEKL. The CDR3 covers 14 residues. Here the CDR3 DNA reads TGCGCCAGCAGCCTAGGTCCCGGGCCCGGGGAGCTGTTTTTT. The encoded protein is CASSLGPGPGELFF.

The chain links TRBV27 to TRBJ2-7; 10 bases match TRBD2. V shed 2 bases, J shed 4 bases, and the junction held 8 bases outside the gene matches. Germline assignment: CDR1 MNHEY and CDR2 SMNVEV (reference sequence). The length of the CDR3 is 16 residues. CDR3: CASSLTNLAGVYEQYF. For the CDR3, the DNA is TGTGCCAGCAGTTTAACCAACCTAGCGGGGGTATACGAGCAGTACTTC.

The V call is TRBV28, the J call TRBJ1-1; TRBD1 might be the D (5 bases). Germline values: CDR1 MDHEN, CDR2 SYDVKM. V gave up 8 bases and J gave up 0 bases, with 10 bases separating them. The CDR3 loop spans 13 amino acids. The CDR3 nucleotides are TGTGCCAGCCAAGACAGCCTGAACACTGAAGCTTTCTTT. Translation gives CASQDSLNTEAFF.

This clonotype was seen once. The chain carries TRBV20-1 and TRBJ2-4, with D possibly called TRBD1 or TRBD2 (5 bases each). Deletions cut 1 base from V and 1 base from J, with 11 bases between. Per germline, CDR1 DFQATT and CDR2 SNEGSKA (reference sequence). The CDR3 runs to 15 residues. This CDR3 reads CSARALGEAKNIQYF. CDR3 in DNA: TGCAGTGCTAGAGCTTTGGGGGAGGCCAAAAACATTCAGTACTTC.

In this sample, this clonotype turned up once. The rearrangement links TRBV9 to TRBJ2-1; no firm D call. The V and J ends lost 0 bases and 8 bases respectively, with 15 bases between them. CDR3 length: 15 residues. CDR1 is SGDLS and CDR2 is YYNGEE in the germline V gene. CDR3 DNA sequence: TGTGCCAGCAGCGTAGTGGTCGTGGGATTAGATGAGCAGTTCTTC. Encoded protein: CASSVVVVGLDEQFF.

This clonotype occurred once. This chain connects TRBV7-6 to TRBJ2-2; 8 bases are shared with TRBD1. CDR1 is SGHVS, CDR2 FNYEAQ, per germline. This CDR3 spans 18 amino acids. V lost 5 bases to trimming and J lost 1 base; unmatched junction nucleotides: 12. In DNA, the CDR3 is TGTGCCAGCAGCAACATACTTTTGGACAGGGAGAACACCGGGGAGCTGTTTTTT. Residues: CASSNILLDRENTGELFF. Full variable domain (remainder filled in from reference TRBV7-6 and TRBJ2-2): GAGVSQSPRYKVTKRGQDVALRCDPISGHVSLYWYRQALGQGPEFLTYFNYEAQQDKSGLPNDRFSAERPEGSISTLTIQRTEQRDSAMYRCASSNILLDRENTGELFFGEGSRLTVL.

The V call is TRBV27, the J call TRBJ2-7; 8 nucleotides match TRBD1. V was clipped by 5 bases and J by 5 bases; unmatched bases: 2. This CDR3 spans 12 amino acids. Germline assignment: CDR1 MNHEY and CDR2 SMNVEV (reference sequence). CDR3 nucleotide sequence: TGTGCCAGCAGTCGGACAGGGAACGAGCAGTACTTC. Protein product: CASSRTGNEQYF.

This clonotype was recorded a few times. The CDR3 loop reads CASSLEGALSSYEQYF. The CDR3 nucleotides are TGCGCCAGCAGCTTGGAAGGGGCCCTTAGCTCCTACGAGCAGTACTTC. This chain joins TRBV5-1 and TRBJ2-7; the D gene is possibly TRBD1 (5 bases). The ends were cut back, 0 bases at V and 0 bases at J, with 13 bases in the middle. The CDR3 length is 16 residues. Looked up from germline, CDR1 is SGHRS and CDR2 is YFSETQ.

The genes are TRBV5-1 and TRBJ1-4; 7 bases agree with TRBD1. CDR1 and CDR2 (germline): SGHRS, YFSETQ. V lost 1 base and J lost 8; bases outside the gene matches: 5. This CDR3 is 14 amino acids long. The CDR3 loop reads CASSLTMTGEKLFF. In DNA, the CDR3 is TGCGCCAGCAGCTTGACCATGACAGGGGAAAAACTGTTTTTT.

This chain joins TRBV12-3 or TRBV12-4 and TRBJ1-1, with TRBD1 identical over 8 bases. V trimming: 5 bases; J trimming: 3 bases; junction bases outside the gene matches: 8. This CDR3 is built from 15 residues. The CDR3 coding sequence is TGTGCCAGCAGTCCCAGGACAGGGAGATACACTGAAGCTTTCTTT. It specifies CASSPRTGRYTEAFF.

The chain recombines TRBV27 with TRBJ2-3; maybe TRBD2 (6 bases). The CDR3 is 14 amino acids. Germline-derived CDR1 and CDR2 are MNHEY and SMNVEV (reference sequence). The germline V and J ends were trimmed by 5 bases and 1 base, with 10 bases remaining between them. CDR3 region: CASSPTRRTDTQYF. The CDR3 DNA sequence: TGTGCCAGCAGTCCGACTAGACGCACAGATACGCAGTATTTT.

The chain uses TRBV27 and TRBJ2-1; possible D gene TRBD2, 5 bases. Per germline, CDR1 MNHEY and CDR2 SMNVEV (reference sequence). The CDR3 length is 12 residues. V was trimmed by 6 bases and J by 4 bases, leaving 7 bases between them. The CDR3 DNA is TGTGCCAGCAGGGACTTTTACAATGAGCAGTTCTTC. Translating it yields CASRDFYNEQFF.

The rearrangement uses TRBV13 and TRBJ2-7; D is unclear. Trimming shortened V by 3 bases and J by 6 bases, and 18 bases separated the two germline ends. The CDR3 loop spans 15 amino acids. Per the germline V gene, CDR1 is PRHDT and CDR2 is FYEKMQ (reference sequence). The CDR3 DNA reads TGTGCCAGCAGCTTTGCCACCAATATGACCTCCGAGCAGTACTTC. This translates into CASSFATNMTSEQYF.

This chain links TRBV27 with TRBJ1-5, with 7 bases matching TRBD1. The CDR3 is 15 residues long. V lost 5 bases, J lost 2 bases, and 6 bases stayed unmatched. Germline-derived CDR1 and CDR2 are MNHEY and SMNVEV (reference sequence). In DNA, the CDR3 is TGTGCCAGCAGTCCTAGGGGGCTCGGCAATCAGCCCCAGCATTTT. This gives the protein CASSPRGLGNQPQHF.